A selection of T cell receptor beta chains follows, all from one sample in a study of post-analysis software for immune sequencing data. TCRdb re-derived calls from the PCR reads in MiXCR, one entry per CDR3 protein. The sample contains some 450,000 distinct CDR3 sequences, under 55% of which appear only once. The sequencing input was blood. The receptors come from a girl aged 5-17 years with multiple sclerosis. CDR3s include the opening cysteine and the closing phenylalanine or tryptophan. D genes are given only for firm matches. Clone size appears in some rows only: once, few, many, or a class for an expanded clone.

TRBJ2-6,TRBD1,.,TRBV19,TGTGCCAGTAGTATATCGGCGGGACAGGCAATCTCTGGGGCCAACGTCCTGACTTTC,CASSISAGQAISGANVLTF
TRBJ2-7,TRBD2,.,TRBV25-1,TGTGCCAGCGTAGGGACTAGCGGGAACCACGAGCAGTACTTC,CASVGTSGNHEQYF
TRBJ2-7,.,few,TRBV28,TGTGCCAGCAACTACAACCCCGGGACCTCCTACGAGCAGTACTTC,CASNYNPGTSYEQYF
TRBJ2-4,.,.,TRBV28,TGTGCCAGCAGTTTCGCAGGGAACTCAGCCAAAAACATTCAGTACTTC,CASSFAGNSAKNIQYF
TRBJ2-5,.,.,TRBV27,TGTGCCAGCAGTTTCGGCCGAAGAGAGACCCAGTACTTC,CASSFGRRETQYF
TRBJ1-4,TRBD1,.,TRBV20-1,TGCAGTGCTAATCAGCCGGGGACAGCTAATGAAAAACTGTTTTTT,CSANQPGTANEKLFF
TRBJ2-5,.,.,TRBV7-2,TGTGCCAGCAGCTTATCTAGGCCCACAGGGACCCAGTACTTC,CASSLSRPTGTQYF
TRBJ1-2,.,few,TRBV30,TGTGCCTGGAGAGGAATGGGGGGATCTAGCGGCTACACCTTC,CAWRGMGGSSGYTF
TRBJ2-5,.,.,TRBV5-1,TGCGCCAGCACTTTGGAGGGGGCAGAGGCCCAGTACTTC,CASTLEGAEAQYF
TRBJ2-5,.,few,TRBV15,TGTGCCACCAGCGGACGGACTGGTACAGAGACCCAGTACTTC,CATSGRTGTETQYF
TRBJ1-2,.,.,TRBV6-5,TGTGCCAGCACTACCTTCCACACCTATGGCTACACCTTC,CASTTFHTYGYTF
TRBJ2-7,.,.,TRBV10-3,TGTGCCATCAGTGGGGCAGGGGAACCTAGCGGCCATCCTTCCTACGAGCAGTACTTC,CAISGAGEPSGHPSYEQYF
TRBJ1-2,.,.,TRBV5-5,TGTGCCAGCAGCTGGGAAGACAGAGACTATGGCTACACCTTC,CASSWEDRDYGYTF
TRBJ1-5,.,few,TRBV27,TGTGCCAGCAATAGTCGGGGCGGCAATCAGCCCCAGCATTTT,CASNSRGGNQPQHF
TRBJ2-1,TRBD2,.,TRBV5-1,TGCGCCAGCAGCCCCTCGGGGACTAGCGGGAGGCCCTCCTACAATGAGCAGTTCTTC,CASSPSGTSGRPSYNEQFF
TRBJ2-7,TRBD1,.,TRBV18,TGTGCCAGCTCCCAGGGACAGGGTGTCGTGAGCTCCTACGAGCAGTACTTC,CASSQGQGVVSSYEQYF
TRBJ2-3,.,few,TRBV4-2,TGTGCCAGCACCGGGCTGGCAGATACGCAGTATTTT,CASTGLADTQYF
TRBJ2-5,.,.,TRBV10-3,TGTGCCATCACAGGGGCAGGCGCGCAGTACTTC,CAITGAGAQYF
TRBJ1-2,TRBD1,.,TRBV20-1,TGCAGTGCTGAGCAGGGGGCCGCCGCGGGGGGCTACACCTTC,CSAEQGAAAGGYTF
TRBJ2-7,TRBD2,.,TRBV28,TGTGCCAGCAGTCCGGGACTAGCGGCCTTCGTGAACGCCTACGAGCAGTACTTC,CASSPGLAAFVNAYEQYF
TRBJ2-3,.,few,TRBV20-1,TGCAGTGCTGAGACTAGGGCGGATACGCAGTATTTT,CSAETRADTQYF
TRBJ2-3,.,.,TRBV7-8,TGTGCCAGCAGCTTAGGGGCCTCAATCACAGATACGCAGTATTTT,CASSLGASITDTQYF
TRBJ2-3,TRBD2,.,TRBV2,TGTGCCAGCACCCCTATGCGGGAGGTAACAGATACGCAGTATTTT,CASTPMREVTDTQYF
TRBJ2-1,TRBD1,.,TRBV10-3,TGTGCCATCAGTGAGCCGTCAGGGGGTACGGCCGGTGAGCAGTTCTTC,CAISEPSGGTAGEQFF
TRBJ2-1,TRBD2,.,TRBV27,TGTGCCAGCAGCGTAGCGGGCGACTATAACAATGAGCAGTTCTTC,CASSVAGDYNNEQFF
TRBJ2-5,TRBD1,.,TRBV7-3,TGTGCCAGCAGCCGAGACAGGGGGAGCTACAATGAGCAGTACTTC,CASSRDRGSYNEQYF
TRBJ2-5,TRBD1,few,TRBV19,TGTGCCAGTAGTCCCAGACAGGGCTGGGAGACCCAGTACTTC,CASSPRQGWETQYF
TRBJ2-3,.,once,TRBV9,TGTGCCAGCAGCGCGAGACACCTTTTGGGCACAGATACGCAGTATTTT,CASSARHLLGTDTQYF
TRBJ2-7,TRBD2,.,TRBV20-1,TGCAGTGCTCCATTCGGGACTAGGTGGTGCGAGCAGTACTTC,CSAPFGTRWCEQYF
TRBJ2-3,TRBD1,.,TRBV7-2,TGTGCCAGCAGCTTAACCGGGACAGGGACAGATACGCAGTATTTT,CASSLTGTGTDTQYF
TRBJ2-7,.,.,TRBV12-3/TRBV12-4,TGTGCCAGCAGTTTAGCGGGGCACTACTACTCCTACAATGAGCAGTACTTC,CASSLAGHYYSYNEQYF
TRBJ2-1,TRBD2,.,TRBV9,TGTGCCAGCAGCGTAGGGACTAGCGGGGGCCACAATGAGCAGTTCTTC,CASSVGTSGGHNEQFF
TRBJ2-7,.,.,TRBV7-2,TGTGCCAGCAGCTTCGACAGCAGCTCCTACGAGCAGTACTTC,CASSFDSSSYEQYF
TRBJ2-3,.,few,TRBV7-3,TGTGCCAGCAGCTTATTAGCTGAGGGGCCAGATACGCAGTATTTT,CASSLLAEGPDTQYF
TRBJ1-1,.,.,TRBV29-1,TGCAGCGTTGAGAAACCGATGAACACTGAAGCTTTCTTT,CSVEKPMNTEAFF